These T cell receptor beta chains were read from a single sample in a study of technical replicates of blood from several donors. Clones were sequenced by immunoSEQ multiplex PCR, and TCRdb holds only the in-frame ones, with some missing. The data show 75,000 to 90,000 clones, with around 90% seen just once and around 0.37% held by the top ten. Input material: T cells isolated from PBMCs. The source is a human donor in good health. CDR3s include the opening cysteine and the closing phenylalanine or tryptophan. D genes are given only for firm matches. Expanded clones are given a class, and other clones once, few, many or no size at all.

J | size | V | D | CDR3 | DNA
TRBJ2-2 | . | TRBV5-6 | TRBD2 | CASSLGAGDRELFF | TGTGCCAGCAGCTTAGGAGCGGGAGACAGGGAGCTGTTTTTT
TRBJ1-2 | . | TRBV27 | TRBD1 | CASRDRGLRGYTF | TGTGCCAGCAGAGACAGGGGCCTGAGAGGCTACACCTTC
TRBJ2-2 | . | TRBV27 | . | CASSFSARSGELFF | TGTGCCAGCAGTTTTAGTGCCCGCTCCGGGGAGCTGTTTTTT
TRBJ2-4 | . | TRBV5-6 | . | CASSLVPRGYKNIQYF | TGTGCCAGCAGCTTGGTTCCGCGAGGGTACAAAAACATTCAGTACTTC
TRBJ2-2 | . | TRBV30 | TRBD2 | CALGLAGPTDSNTGELFF | TGTGCCTTGGGACTAGCGGGGCCCACTGATTCGAACACCGGGGAGCTGTTTTTT
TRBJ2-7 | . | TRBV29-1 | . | CSVVEGSLSYEQYF | TGCAGCGTTGTAGAAGGTAGCCTCTCCTACGAGCAGTACTTC
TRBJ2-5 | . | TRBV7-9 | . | CASSDLNLAETQYF | TGTGCCAGCAGCGACCTGAATCTAGCGGAGACCCAGTACTTC
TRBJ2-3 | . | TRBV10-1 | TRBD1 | CASSGDRIHTDTQYF | TGCGCCAGCAGTGGGGACAGGATTCACACAGATACGCAGTATTTT
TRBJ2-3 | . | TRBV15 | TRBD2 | CATSRVGASGADTQYF | TGTGCCACCAGCAGAGTGGGGGCTAGCGGGGCAGATACGCAGTATTTT
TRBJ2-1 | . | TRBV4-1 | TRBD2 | CASRVAGGYDNEQFF | TGCGCCAGTAGAGTGGCGGGAGGGTACGACAATGAGCAGTTCTTC
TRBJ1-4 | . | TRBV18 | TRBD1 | CASSPGQGLEKLFF | TGTGCCAGCTCGCCGGGACAGGGACTTGAAAAACTGTTTTTT
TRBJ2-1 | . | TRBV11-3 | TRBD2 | CASSLGELAGAGSYNEQFF | TGTGCCAGCAGCTTAGGTGAACTAGCGGGAGCCGGGTCCTACAATGAGCAGTTCTTC
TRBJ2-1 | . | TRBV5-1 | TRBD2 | CASRPLKREEGNEQFF | TGCGCCAGCAGACCCCTTAAGCGGGAGGAGGGCAATGAGCAGTTCTTC
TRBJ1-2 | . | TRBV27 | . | CASSLSGSNYGYTF | TGTGCCAGCAGTTTATCCGGGTCTAACTATGGCTACACCTTC
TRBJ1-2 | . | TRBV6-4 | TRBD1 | CASSSRGQGSGYTF | TGTGCCAGCAGCTCAAGGGGACAGGGGTCTGGCTACACCTTC
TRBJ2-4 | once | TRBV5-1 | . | CASSSGVDKNIQYF | TGCGCCAGCAGCTCAGGGGTAGACAAAAACATTCAGTACTTC
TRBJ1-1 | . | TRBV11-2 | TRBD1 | CASSMGQEAFF | TGTGCCAGCAGCATGGGACAGGAAGCTTTCTTT
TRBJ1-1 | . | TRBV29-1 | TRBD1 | CSVFTGEDTEAFF | TGCAGCGTCTTCACAGGGGAGGACACTGAAGCTTTCTTT
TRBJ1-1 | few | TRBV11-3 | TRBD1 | CASSLRQGRNTEAFF | TGTGCCAGCAGCCTGAGACAGGGACGGAACACTGAAGCTTTCTTT
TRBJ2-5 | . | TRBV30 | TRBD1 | CAYATGTGGGETQYF | TGTGCCTACGCGACCGGGACAGGGGGAGGTGAGACCCAGTACTTC
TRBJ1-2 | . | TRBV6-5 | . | CASSYQGDGYTF | TGTGCCAGCAGTTACCAAGGGGATGGCTACACCTTC
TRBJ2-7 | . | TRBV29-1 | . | CSVDQGEQYF | TGCAGCGTTGACCAGGGGGAGCAGTACTTC
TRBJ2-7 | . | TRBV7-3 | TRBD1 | CASSLRQGPYEQYF | TGTGCCAGCAGCTTAAGACAGGGCCCCTACGAGCAGTACTTC
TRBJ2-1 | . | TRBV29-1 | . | CSVGGSGELTYNEQFF | TGCAGCGTCGGAGGTTCGGGGGAGTTAACCTACAATGAGCAGTTCTTC
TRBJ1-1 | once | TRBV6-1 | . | CASSTRNTEAFF | TGTGCCAGCAGCACAAGGAACACTGAAGCTTTCTTT
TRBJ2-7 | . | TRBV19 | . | CASSIDHLLGHYEQYF | TGTGCCAGTAGTATAGATCACCTGTTGGGCCACTACGAGCAGTACTTC
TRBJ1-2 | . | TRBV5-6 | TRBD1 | CASSWGTAYGYTF | TGTGCCAGCAGCTGGGGGACAGCCTATGGCTACACCTTC
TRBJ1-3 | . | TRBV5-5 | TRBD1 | CASSSTGGFSGNTIYF | TGTGCCAGCAGCTCAACAGGGGGTTTCTCTGGAAACACCATATATTTT
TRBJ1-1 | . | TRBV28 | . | CASSSEDMRAFF | TGTGCCAGCAGTTCTGAAGACATGAGAGCTTTCTTT
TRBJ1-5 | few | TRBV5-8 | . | CASSLRAGQPQHF | TGTGCCAGCAGCTTGAGGGCGGGACAGCCCCAGCATTTT
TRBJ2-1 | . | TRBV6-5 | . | CASSLAGSPYNEQFF | TGTGCCAGCAGTCTCGCGGGGAGCCCCTACAATGAGCAGTTCTTC
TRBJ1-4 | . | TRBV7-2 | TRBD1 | CASSFRGLSEKLFF | TGTGCCAGCAGCTTCAGGGGGCTGAGCGAAAAACTGTTTTTT
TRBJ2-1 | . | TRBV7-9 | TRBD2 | CASLQRGVGRARNEQFF | TGTGCCAGCCTCCAACGGGGGGTCGGGAGGGCCAGGAATGAGCAGTTCTTC
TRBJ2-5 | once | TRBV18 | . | CASSPAANRDMQTQYF | TGTGCCAGCTCACCGGCGGCCAACCGGGACATGCAGACCCAGTACTTC
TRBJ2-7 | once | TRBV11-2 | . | CASSAPGLSYEQYF | TGTGCCAGCAGCGCGCCGGGACTCTCCTACGAGCAGTACTTC
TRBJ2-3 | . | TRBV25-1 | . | CASSVARGSFSDTQYF | TGTGCCAGCAGTGTTGCTCGGGGGAGTTTCTCAGATACGCAGTATTTT
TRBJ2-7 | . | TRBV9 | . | CASSVDTVPYEQYF | TGTGCCAGCAGCGTAGACACCGTCCCCTACGAGCAGTACTTC
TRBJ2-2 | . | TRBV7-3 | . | CASSLIGGTNTGELFF | TGTGCCAGCAGCTTAATTGGGGGGACGAACACCGGGGAGCTGTTTTTT
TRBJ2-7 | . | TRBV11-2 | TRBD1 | CASSFSPGQGYEQYF | TGTGCCAGCAGCTTCTCTCCAGGACAGGGGTACGAGCAGTACTTC
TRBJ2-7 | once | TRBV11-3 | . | CASSSRDTRADEQYF | TGTGCCAGCAGCTCGAGGGATACTAGGGCCGACGAGCAGTACTTC
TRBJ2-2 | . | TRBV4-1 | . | CASSQDQTPGELFF | TGCGCCAGCAGCCAAGATCAGACACCCGGGGAGCTGTTTTTT
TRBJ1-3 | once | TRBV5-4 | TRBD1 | CASSRRDSGTSGNTIYF | TGTGCCAGCAGCCGGAGGGACAGTGGGACATCTGGAAACACCATATATTTT
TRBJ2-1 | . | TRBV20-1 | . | CSASAENEQFF | TGCAGTGCTAGCGCGGAAAATGAGCAGTTCTTC
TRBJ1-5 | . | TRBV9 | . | CASSVRENQPQHF | TGTGCCAGCAGCGTCCGGGAGAATCAGCCCCAGCATTTT
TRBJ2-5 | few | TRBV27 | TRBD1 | CASSLGQGETQYF | TGTGCCAGCAGTTTAGGACAGGGGGAGACCCAGTACTTC
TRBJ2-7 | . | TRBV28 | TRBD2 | CASSPAGLAPSEQYF | TGTGCCAGCAGTCCGGCCGGACTAGCCCCGTCCGAGCAGTACTTC
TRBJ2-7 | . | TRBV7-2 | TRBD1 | CASSPGTGLHEQYF | TGTGCCAGCAGCCCAGGGACAGGATTGCACGAGCAGTACTTC